The rows below give T cell receptor beta chains drawn from one sample of a study of identical twins. TCRdb passed the 5' RACE reads through MiXCR, listing each CDR3 protein once. The repertoire holds hundreds of thousands of distinct CDR3 sequences, with 12% as singletons. A further study also used this sample, focusing on yellow fever vaccine responses in identical twins.

The sequenced sample was PBMCs. The receptors shown here come from a woman aged 18-29 years in good health. CDR3s include the opening cysteine and the closing phenylalanine or tryptophan. Each record gives: clone size, D gene, V gene, CDR3 length, J gene, CDR3 DNA, CDR3 protein. A D gene is named only where the DNA matches it firmly. Clone size is given for some rows only: seen once, a few or many times, or a class if the clone is expanded.

>once|TRBD1|TRBV27|14|TRBJ2-3
TGTGCCAGCAGAGACAGGGGTCGCACAGATACGCAGTATTTT
CASRDRGRTDTQYF
>.|TRBD2|TRBV3-1|21|TRBJ2-1
TGTGCCAGCAGCCAAGACTATTCGGGACTAGCGGGGGGGCCAGGTTACAATGAGCAGTTCTTC
CASSQDYSGLAGGPGYNEQFF
>.|.|TRBV19|11|TRBJ2-2
TGTGCCAGTACCTTCACCGGGGAGCTGTTTTTT
CASTFTGELFF
>.|TRBD1|TRBV9|13|TRBJ2-4
TGTGCCAGCAGCGTAACAGGGGCGAATATTCAGTACTTC
CASSVTGANIQYF
>once|.|TRBV3-1|13|TRBJ1-1
TGTGCCAGCAGCCCCCTACGGGGGCTTGAAGCTTTCTTT
CASSPLRGLEAFF
>few|.|TRBV7-3|13|TRBJ2-7
TGTGCCAGCAGCTGGGATGGATCCTACGAGCAGTACTTC
CASSWDGSYEQYF
>.|TRBD1|TRBV10-3|16|TRBJ1-1
TGTGCCATCAGTGAAAGCCTGGGACAGGGGAACACTGAAGCTTTCTTT
CAISESLGQGNTEAFF
>many|TRBD2|TRBV5-1|15|TRBJ2-7
TGCGCCAGCAGCCTGGCCACGGGGACTACTACCGGGCAGTACTTC
CASSLATGTTTGQYF
>few|.|TRBV7-8|14|TRBJ2-6
TGTGCCAGCAGCTTACTACCTGGGGCCAACGTCCTGACTTTC
CASSLLPGANVLTF
>many|TRBD2|TRBV5-1|18|TRBJ2-7
TGCGCCAGCAGCGCCACCTCGAGTAGCGGGGCCAACTCCTACGAGCAGTACTTC
CASSATSSSGANSYEQYF
>.|.|TRBV28|15|TRBJ2-1
TGTGCCAGCAGCCTTCCGGGCCCTCGGGGACATGAGCAGTTCTTC
CASSLPGPRGHEQFF
>few|.|TRBV2|12|TRBJ2-1
TGTGCCAGCAAAGGTCACAGTCAGGAGCAGTTCTTC
CASKGHSQEQFF
>few|.|TRBV29-1|10|TRBJ2-3
TGCAGCGGTTTCACAGATACGCAGTATTTT
CSGFTDTQYF
>.|.|TRBV6-2/TRBV6-3|15|TRBJ2-2
TGTGCCAGCAGCCCAAGTAGGGCGATCACCGGGGAGCTGTTTTTT
CASSPSRAITGELFF
>.|.|TRBV5-1|17|TRBJ2-6
TGCGCCAGCAGCTCGGGGACATCCTTCTCTGGGGCCAACGTCCTGACTTTC
CASSSGTSFSGANVLTF
>.|TRBD2|TRBV20-1|14|TRBJ2-7
TGCAGTGCTAGAGGTGGGCGGGAGCTCTACGAGCAGTACTTC
CSARGGRELYEQYF
>.|.|TRBV20-1|12|TRBJ2-5
TGCAGTGCTTCGGCGGGACAAGAGAGCCAGTACTTC
CSASAGQESQYF
>.|.|TRBV5-1|13|TRBJ2-7
TGCGCCAGCAGCCCAATAGGGAAATACGAGCAGTACTTC
CASSPIGKYEQYF
>.|TRBD2|TRBV20-1|15|TRBJ2-1
TGCAGTGCTCAAAAGACTAGCGGGAGGGACAATGAGCAGTTCTTC
CSAQKTSGRDNEQFF
>.|.|TRBV13|13|TRBJ1-1
TGTGCCAGCAGCTTAGGTCCTCGGGCTGAAGCTTTCTTT
CASSLGPRAEAFF
>few|.|TRBV12-3/TRBV12-4|14|TRBJ1-4
TGTGCCAGCACCTGGGGAGGCGGGGCTCAAAAACTGTTTTTT
CASTWGGGAQKLFF
>.|.|TRBV7-8|18|TRBJ2-4
TGTGCCAGCAGCTTTGTCCGGGCATCCGCCAAGGCCAAAAACATTCAGTACTTC
CASSFVRASAKAKNIQYF
>once|TRBD2|TRBV11-2|16|TRBJ2-3
TGTGCCAGCCGCTTAGGGACTAGCGGGATCACAGATACGCAGTATTTT
CASRLGTSGITDTQYF
>few|.|TRBV12-3/TRBV12-4|17|TRBJ2-1
TGTGCCAGCAGCCCTATAGGGGGTGGGGGGAGTTTTAATGAGCAGTTCTTC
CASSPIGGGGSFNEQFF
>few|TRBD1|TRBV29-1|12|TRBJ2-7
TGCAGCGTTGGGGACAGGGCCGGGGAGCAGTACTTC
CSVGDRAGEQYF
>.|TRBD2|TRBV11-2|15|TRBJ2-5
TGTGCCAGCAGCTCGGGGGCTAGCGGGGAAGAGACCCAGTACTTC
CASSSGASGEETQYF
>few|TRBD1|TRBV12-3/TRBV12-4|17|TRBJ2-2
TGTGCCAGCAGCCACCCCGGGACAGTCGTTGGCACCGGGGAGCTGTTTTTT
CASSHPGTVVGTGELFF
>.|.|TRBV7-2|17|TRBJ2-3
TGTGCCAGCAGCTCAGGGGGGGTCAAAGCTCTCACAGATACGCAGTATTTT
CASSSGGVKALTDTQYF
>few|TRBD1|TRBV12-3/TRBV12-4|14|TRBJ1-1
TGTGCCAGCAGTCGACAGGGCATGGACACTGAAGCTTTCTTT
CASSRQGMDTEAFF
>.|.|TRBV29-1|16|TRBJ2-6
TGCAGCGTTGTTCGTCCCACCCTCTCTGGGGCCAACGTCCTGACTTTC
CSVVRPTLSGANVLTF
>.|TRBD2|TRBV4-1|16|TRBJ2-2
TGCGCCAGCAGCCCGAAGCGGGGGGGCCAATCCGGGGAGCTGTTTTTT
CASSPKRGGQSGELFF
>.|TRBD1|TRBV7-6|15|TRBJ2-3
TGTGCCAGCAGCTTAACCGGGACAGGTCTAGATACGCAGTATTTT
CASSLTGTGLDTQYF
>few|.|TRBV10-3|16|TRBJ2-1
TGTGCCATCAGTGAGGAGGTGGCAGCCTCCTACAATGAGCAGTTCTTC
CAISEEVAASYNEQFF
>few|.|TRBV11-2|15|TRBJ2-2
TGTGCCAGCAGCCTGGCCGCCCTCAGCACCGGGGAGCTGTTTTTT
CASSLAALSTGELFF
>.|TRBD1|TRBV5-1|14|TRBJ2-5
TGCGCCAGCATTCCGACAGGGGGCGGGGAGACCCAGTACTTC
CASIPTGGGETQYF
>.|.|TRBV6-1|14|TRBJ2-7
TGTGCCAGCAGTACCCTAACACTTACCTACGAGCAGTACTTC
CASSTLTLTYEQYF
>.|.|TRBV15|15|TRBJ1-4
TGTGCCACCAGCAGAGTAAGGGGATTTAATGAAAAACTGTTTTTT
CATSRVRGFNEKLFF
>many|.|TRBV20-1|11|TRBJ2-3
TGCAGTGCTGTACGGGGAGATACGCAGTATTTT
CSAVRGDTQYF
>.|.|TRBV12-3/TRBV12-4|15|TRBJ2-1
TGTGCCAGCAGTGCCCCTTGGAGCTCCTACAATGAGCAGTTCTTC
CASSAPWSSYNEQFF
>.|TRBD2|TRBV7-2|16|TRBJ2-1
TGTGCCAGCAGGATCGGTAGCGGGGGGTGGAACAATGAGCAGTTCTTC
CASRIGSGGWNNEQFF
>.|TRBD2|TRBV5-1|17|TRBJ2-5
TGCGCCAGCAGCCCAGGGACTAGCGGGAGGGCCCAAGAGACCCAGTACTTC
CASSPGTSGRAQETQYF
>many|.|TRBV20-1|14|TRBJ1-1
TGCAGTGCTAGGATCGGGGGAGAGGTGACTGAAGCTTTCTTT
CSARIGGEVTEAFF
>.|TRBD2|TRBV5-4|16|TRBJ2-1
TGTGCCAGCAGCTTGGACGGGAGGGCGATCTACAATGAGCAGTTCTTC
CASSLDGRAIYNEQFF
>.|.|TRBV27|13|TRBJ2-1
TGTGCCAGCAGTCTCGGACGAAGTGGTGAGCAGTTCTTC
CASSLGRSGEQFF
>few|.|TRBV6-5|16|TRBJ2-3
TGTGCCAGCAGTTACTCCGGCATATCTAGCACAGATACGCAGTATTTT
CASSYSGISSTDTQYF
>few|.|TRBV20-1|15|TRBJ2-1
TGCAGTGCCCCCATCAGCGGGTACTCCTACAATGAGCAGTTCTTC
CSAPISGYSYNEQFF
>few|.|TRBV6-2/TRBV6-3|12|TRBJ1-2
TGTGCCAGCAATGAACTTAACTATGGCTACACCTTC
CASNELNYGYTF
>.|.|TRBV3-1|14|TRBJ1-2
TGTGCCAGCAGCCAAGGGGTGCCGGGGGGTGGCTACACCTTC
CASSQGVPGGGYTF
>.|TRBD1|TRBV11-1|15|TRBJ2-2
TGTGCCAGCAGCGTGGGACAGGGTGGCCCCGGGGAGCTGTTTTTT
CASSVGQGGPGELFF
>few|.|TRBV2|15|TRBJ2-1
TGTGCCAGCAGTCACTTGAGAGTTGGGTACAATGAGCAGTTCTTC
CASSHLRVGYNEQFF
>once|TRBD1|TRBV27|13|TRBJ2-5
TGTGCCAGAGCCCGGGACAGAGAGGAGACCCAGTACTTC
CARARDREETQYF
>few|TRBD2|TRBV3-1|18|TRBJ2-7
TGTGCCAGCAGCCAAGATTCCCTCGGGCTAGCGGGAGCTGACGAGCAGTACTTC
CASSQDSLGLAGADEQYF
>few|.|TRBV2|14|TRBJ2-1
TGTGCCAGCAGTGACCTGAGTCGCGTAAATGAGCAGTTCTTC
CASSDLSRVNEQFF
>many|.|TRBV5-1|15|TRBJ1-1
TGCGCCAGCAGCCCAGCGGCGGGGGCGAACACTGAAGCTTTCTTT
CASSPAAGANTEAFF
>.|.|TRBV13|15|TRBJ2-1
TGTGCCAGCAGCCAGAGAGTCCCTACGGGAAATGAGCAGTTCTTC
CASSQRVPTGNEQFF
>.|.|TRBV28|14|TRBJ2-2
TGTGCCAGCAGTTTCAAGCGAGGCACCGGGGAGCTGTTTTTT
CASSFKRGTGELFF
>few|.|TRBV20-1|14|TRBJ2-3
TGCAGTGCTAGACCGGGGCTTGGCACAGATACGCAGTATTTT
CSARPGLGTDTQYF
>many|TRBD2|TRBV6-4|17|TRBJ2-1
TGTGCCAGCAGTCTTTCTAGCGGAACGAGCTCCTACAATGAGCAGTTCTTC
CASSLSSGTSSYNEQFF
>.|TRBD2|TRBV12-3/TRBV12-4|16|TRBJ2-3
TGTGCCAGCAGTCCCACCCGGACTAGCGGGACAGATACGCAGTATTTT
CASSPTRTSGTDTQYF
>few|TRBD2|TRBV5-1|15|TRBJ2-1
TGCGCCAGCAGCACCGGGACTAGCGGGATGGGTGAGCAGTTCTTC
CASSTGTSGMGEQFF